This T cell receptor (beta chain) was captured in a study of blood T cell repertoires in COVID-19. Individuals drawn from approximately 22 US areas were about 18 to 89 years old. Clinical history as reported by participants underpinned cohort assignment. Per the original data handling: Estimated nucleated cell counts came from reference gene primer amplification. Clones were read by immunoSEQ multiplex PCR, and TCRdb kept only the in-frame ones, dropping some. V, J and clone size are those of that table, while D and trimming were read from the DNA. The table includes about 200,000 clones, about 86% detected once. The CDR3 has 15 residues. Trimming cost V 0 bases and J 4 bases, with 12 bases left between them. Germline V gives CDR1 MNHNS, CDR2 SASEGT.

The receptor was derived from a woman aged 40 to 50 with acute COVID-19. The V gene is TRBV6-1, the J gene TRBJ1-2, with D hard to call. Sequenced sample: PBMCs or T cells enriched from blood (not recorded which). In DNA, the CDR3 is TGTGCCAGCAGTGAAGCAGGTGGCAGCGTCTATGGCTACACCTTC. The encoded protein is CASSEAGGSVYGYTF.